This T cell receptor (beta chain) was captured in a study of T cells in localized non-small cell lung cancer. Study-wide findings and caveats: Of the top 100 tumor clones, median around 55 were in adjacent lung, 25 to 35 among its top 100. There was an association of higher blood T cell density with longer overall survival. Tumor samples were not multi-region, leaving intratumor heterogeneity unexcluded. Uninvolved adjacent lung showed the highest T cell clonality, exceeding tumor.

Clones were sequenced by immunoSEQ multiplex PCR, and TCRdb holds only the in-frame ones, with some missing. The sample lists 31,000 or so clones; roughly 89% were seen once. To note about this clone: Its antigen remains unidentified.

CDR1 SNHLY and CDR2 FYNNEI come from the germline V gene. V was cut by 7 bases and J by 3 bases, with 4 bases left in between. CDR3 length: 11 residues. The material sequenced was peripheral blood, taken before any cancer treatment. The receptor comes from an older female donor with stage I lung adenocarcinoma. V and J are TRBV2 and TRBJ2-4; unclear D gene. The CDR3 nucleotides are TGTGCCAGCACAATCAAAAACATTCAGTACTTC. Amino acids: CASTIKNIQYF.